This TCR beta chain originates from a study of shared clonotypes between healthy human individuals. Study-level results: Exclusively blood specimens were collected; tissue repertoires likely differ.

CDR1 SGHRS and CDR2 YFSETQ come from the germline V gene. CDR3 size: 14 residues. V lost 0 bases and J 5 bases, leaving 12 bases between the germline ends. Produced via immunoSEQ multiplex PCR; TCRdb's table is partial and in-frame only. The sample lists 2 million to 2.5 million clones; approximately 90% were seen once. To note about this clone: Its antigen is not known.

The sample was naive CD4+ T cells from PBMCs. Subset noted: CD45RA+ positively selected. The source of this sequence is a man younger than 35 in good health. Some clones in this sample may be carry-over from other donors' samples. The V call is TRBV5-1, the J call TRBJ2-7; no clear D gene. CDR3 amino acids: CASSLDSGYDEQYF. The CDR3 nucleotides are TGCGCCAGCAGCTTGGATTCTGGGTATGACGAGCAGTACTTC.